This is a list of T cell receptor beta chains from one sample in a study of T cell responses to AZD1222 COVID-19 vaccine. Data came from immunoSEQ multiplex PCR; TCRdb stores just in-frame clones and leaves some out. This table holds about 100,000 clones, roughly 87% found once. The material sequenced was peripheral blood, taken on day 0 of AZD1222 vaccination. These receptors were collected from an adult in good health. Both conserved end residues are trimmed from each CDR3.

V,CDR3
TRBV14,ASSQEWGIPYNEQF
TRBV30,AWSGEFLGDNEQF
TRBV19,ASREDRGSFNQPQH
TRBV18,ASSPRGQGSNTGELF
TRBV15,ATSRDRTDYTGELF
TRBV7-8,ASSSTSGRGYSYNEQF
TRBV27,ASSLGPGSNQPQH
TRBV5-1,ASSLYQGTTGELF
TRBV5-1,ASFPGQVNTEAF
TRBV18,ASSLGQASYEQY
TRBV21-1,ASSTPYEQY
TRBV7-9,ASSSRQTNEKLF
TRBV15,ATLDRAKNIQY
TRBV18,ASSRQTRGMNTEAF
TRBV9,ASSVEATDTQY
TRBV29-1,SGTSGRGVNEQF